The 8 T cell receptor beta chains below were found in one sample sequenced in a study of cytomegalovirus exposure and HLA in healthy donors. PCR primers comprised 60 Vbeta and 13 Jbeta primers. Clones were read by immunoSEQ multiplex PCR, and TCRdb kept only the in-frame ones, dropping some. Found here are under 150,000 clones, over 65% of them singletons; the top ten hold around 2%. Specimen: PBMCs. The receptor set was obtained from a man younger than 35 in good health and CMV-seronegative.

The rearrangement joins TRBV19 to TRBJ2-1, with 14 bases matching TRBD2. V was clipped by 0 bases and J by 5 bases; unmatched bases: 6. CDR3 length equals 18 residues. In germline, CDR1 is LNHDA, CDR2 SQIVND (reference sequence). The CDR3 is CASSIDGTSGGRDNEQFF. CDR3 nucleotide sequence: TGTGCCAGTAGTATAGATGGGACTAGCGGGGGCCGGGACAATGAGCAGTTCTTC.

V gene TRBV7-2 combines with J gene TRBJ1-6; 8 bases are a match to TRBD1. CDR3 length equals 19 residues. Trimming at V came to 0 bases and at J to 4 bases, leaving 11 bases not matched to a gene. Germline V gives CDR1 SGHTA, CDR2 FQGNSA. Here the CDR3 DNA reads TGTGCCAGCAGCTTAGCGACAGGGGTCCTTACCGGTTATAATTCACCCCTCCACTTT. Translation: CASSLATGVLTGYNSPLHF.

The J gene is TRBJ2-7, the V gene TRBV7-9; D not certain. Per germline, CDR1 SEHNR and CDR2 FQNEAQ (reference sequence). V was pared by 7 bases and J by 3 bases, with 10 bases between. This CDR3 has 12 residues. Written as DNA, the CDR3 is TGTGCCAGCACATATGCGGACTACGAGCAGTACTTC. Residues: CASTYADYEQYF.

This chain uses TRBV27 with TRBJ2-7, with D maybe TRBD2 (5 bases). CDR1 is MNHEY, CDR2 SMNVEV, per germline (reference sequence). The CDR3 loop spans 15 amino acids. V was trimmed by 0 bases and J by 6 bases, leaving 15 bases between them. The CDR3 bases are TGTGCCAGCAGTTTATCGAACGGGATCGGCGGCGAGCAGTACTTC. It encodes CASSLSNGIGGEQYF.

The chain recombines TRBV5-6 with TRBJ1-2; perhaps TRBD1 as D (6 bases). Germline assignment: CDR1 SGHDT and CDR2 YYEEEE. The CDR3 has 15 amino acids. Trimming cost V 1 base and J 0 bases, with 10 bases left between them. CDR3 protein: CASSLRPGANYGYTF. DNA of the CDR3: TGTGCCAGCAGCTTGAGGCCAGGGGCTAACTATGGCTACACCTTC.

The chain has TRBV19 and TRBJ1-6; 11 bases are shared with TRBD1. From germline, CDR1 is LNHDA and CDR2 SQIVND (reference sequence). The CDR3 runs to 15 residues. V shed 6 bases, J shed 7 bases, and the junction held 5 bases outside the gene matches. This chain's CDR3 is CASSRDRGANSPLHF. CDR3 coding DNA: TGTGCCAGTAGCCGGGACAGGGGGGCAAATTCACCCCTCCACTTT.

This CDR3 is CASRPQGLYTDTQYF. CDR3 DNA sequence: TGTGCCAGCAGACCTCAGGGGCTTTACACAGATACGCAGTATTTT. This chain joins TRBV27 and TRBJ2-3, with D perhaps matching TRBD1 (6 bases). The V and J ends lost 6 bases and 2 bases respectively, with 15 bases between them. CDR1 is MNHEY and CDR2 is SMNVEV in the germline V gene (reference sequence). This CDR3 contains 15 residues.

This rearrangement joins TRBV9 to TRBJ2-7; 8 nucleotides agree with TRBD1. Unmatched junction bases numbered 12, after V lost 0 bases and J lost 1 base. Per germline, CDR1 SGDLS and CDR2 YYNGEE. CDR3 length: 18 residues. CDR3 coding DNA: TGTGCCAGCAGCGTAGGGTATAGTAGGAGACAGGGGTCCTACGAGCAGTACTTC. Translating gives CASSVGYSRRQGSYEQYF.